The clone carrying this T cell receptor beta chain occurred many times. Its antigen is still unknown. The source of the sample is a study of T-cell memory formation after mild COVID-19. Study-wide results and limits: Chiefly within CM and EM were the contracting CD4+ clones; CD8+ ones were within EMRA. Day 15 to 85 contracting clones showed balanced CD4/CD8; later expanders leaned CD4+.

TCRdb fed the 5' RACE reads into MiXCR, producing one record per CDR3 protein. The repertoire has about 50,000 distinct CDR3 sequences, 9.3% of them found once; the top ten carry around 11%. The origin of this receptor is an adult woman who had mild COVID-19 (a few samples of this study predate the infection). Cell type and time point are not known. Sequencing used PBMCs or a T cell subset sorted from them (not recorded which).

CDR3 nucleotide sequence: TGTGCCAGTAGTATAGATGACAGGGACAATCAGCCCCAGCATTTT. This gives the protein CASSIDDRDNQPQHF. The chain recombines TRBV19 with TRBJ1-5; 7 positions agree with TRBD1. The V segment lost 0 bases and the J segment 3 bases; nucleotides outside the gene matches: 2. Germline-derived CDR1 and CDR2 are LNHDA and SQIVND (reference sequence). The CDR3 has 15 amino acids. The full variable domain, in which reference TRBV19 and TRBJ1-5 provide the parts outside the CDR3, is DGGITQSPKYLFRKEGQNVTLSCEQNLNHDAMYWYRQDPGQGLRLIYYSQIVNDFQKGDIAEGYSVSREKKESFPLTVTSAQKNPTAFYLCASSIDDRDNQPQHFGDGTRLSIL.